The T cell receptor (beta chain) described here comes from a study of cytomegalovirus exposure and HLA in healthy donors. The overall study: A prior study identified 110 million or so unique TCR beta sequences from roughly 180 million T cells. Study results and caveats: Based on reports, TCR beta sequences accurately predicted HLA-A and HLA-B alleles for most subjects. A link between a missense DCLRE1C variant and TCR beta V- and J-gene trimming emerged from a later analysis.

The PCR had 60 Vbeta and 13 Jbeta primers. Sequencing used immunoSEQ multiplex PCR; TCRdb keeps in-frame clones, though not all of them. Of about 150,000 clones in the sample, 70% to 90% are singletons; the top ten hold 3.5% to 5.5%. Comment on this clone: Antigen specificity is unknown.

This TCR was sampled from a woman aged 40 to 50 in good health and CMV-seropositive. Sequenced: PBMCs.

CDR3 nucleotide sequence: TGTGCCAGCAGCTTAGGTGATTTACAGGGGGCGCGAGCAGCTTTCTTT. This codes for CASSLGDLQGARAAFF. This rearrangement joins TRBV11-2 to TRBJ1-1, with 9 bases fitting TRBD1. The CDR3 has 16 amino acids. Looked up from germline, CDR1 is SGHAT and CDR2 is FQNNGV. Losses at the gene ends were 1 base for V and 10 bases for J; bases not matched to a gene: 13.